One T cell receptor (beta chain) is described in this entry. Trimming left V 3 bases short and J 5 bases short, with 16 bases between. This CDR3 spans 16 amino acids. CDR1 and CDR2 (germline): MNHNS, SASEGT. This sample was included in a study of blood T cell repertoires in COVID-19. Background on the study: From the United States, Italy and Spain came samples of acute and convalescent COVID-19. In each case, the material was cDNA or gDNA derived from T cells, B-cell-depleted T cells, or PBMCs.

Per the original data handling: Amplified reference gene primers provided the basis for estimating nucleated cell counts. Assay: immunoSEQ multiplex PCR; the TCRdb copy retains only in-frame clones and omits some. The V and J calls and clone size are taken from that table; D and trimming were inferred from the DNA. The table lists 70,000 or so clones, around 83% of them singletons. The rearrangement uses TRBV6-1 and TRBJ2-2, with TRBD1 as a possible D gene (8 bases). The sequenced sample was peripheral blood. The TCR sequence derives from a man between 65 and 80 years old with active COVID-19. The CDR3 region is CASSDRTGRGTGELFF. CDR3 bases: TGTGCCAGCAGTGATCGGACAGGGAGGGGAACCGGGGAGCTGTTTTTT.